The sequence of this T cell receptor (beta chain) was determined in a study of T cells after yellow fever vaccination. TCRdb itself ran the 5' RACE reads through MiXCR, one entry per CDR3 protein. The repertoire holds more than 350,000 distinct CDR3 sequences, roughly 10% seen once, with around 20% in the top ten. This clonotype was picked up one time. Its antigen remains unidentified. Broader study findings: FACS-sorted repertoires could contain abundant clonotypes contaminating from the bulk population.

V lost 6 bases to trimming and J lost 8 bases; unmatched junction nucleotides: 8. The CDR3 contains 14 residues. Germline values: CDR1 SGHVS, CDR2 FQNEAQ. Sequenced here: PBMCs, sampled on the day of the first yellow fever vaccination. This chain uses TRBV7-8 with TRBJ1-4, with 8 bases matching TRBD1. The sequence came from a man younger than 35 who received the YFV17D yellow fever vaccine. DNA for the CDR3: TGTGCCAGCAGTCTGACAGGGGTGGCGGAAAAACTGTTTTTT. Protein: CASSLTGVAEKLFF. Full variable domain (remainder filled in from reference TRBV7-8 and TRBJ1-4): GAGVSQSPRYKVAKRGQDVALRCDPISGHVSLFWYQQALGQGPEFLTYFQNEAQLDKSGLPSDRFFAERPEGSVSTLKIQRTQQEDSAVYLCASSLTGVAEKLFFGSGTQLSVL.